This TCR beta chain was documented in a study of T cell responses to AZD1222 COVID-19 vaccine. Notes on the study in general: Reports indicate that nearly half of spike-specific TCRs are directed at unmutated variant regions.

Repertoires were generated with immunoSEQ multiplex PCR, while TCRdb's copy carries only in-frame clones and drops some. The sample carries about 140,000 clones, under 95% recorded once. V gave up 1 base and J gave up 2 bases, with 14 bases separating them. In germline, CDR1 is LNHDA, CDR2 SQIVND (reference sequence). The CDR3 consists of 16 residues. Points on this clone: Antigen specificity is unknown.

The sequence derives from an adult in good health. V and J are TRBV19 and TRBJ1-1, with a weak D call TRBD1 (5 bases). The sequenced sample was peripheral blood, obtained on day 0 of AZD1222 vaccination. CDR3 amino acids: CASSIGSVRGNTEAFF. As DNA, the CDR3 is TGTGCCAGTAGTATAGGTTCTGTGAGGGGCAACACTGAAGCTTTCTTT.